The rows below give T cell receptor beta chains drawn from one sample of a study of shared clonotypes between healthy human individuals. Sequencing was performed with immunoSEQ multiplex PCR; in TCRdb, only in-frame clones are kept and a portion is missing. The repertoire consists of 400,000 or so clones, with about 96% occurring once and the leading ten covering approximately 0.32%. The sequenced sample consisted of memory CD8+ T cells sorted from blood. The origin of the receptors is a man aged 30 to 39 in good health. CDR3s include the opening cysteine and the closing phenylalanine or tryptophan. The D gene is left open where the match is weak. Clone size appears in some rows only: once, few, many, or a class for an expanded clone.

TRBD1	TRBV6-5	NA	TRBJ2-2	TGTGCCAGCAGTTACTCGACAGGGTACACCGGGGAGCTGTTTTTT	CASSYSTGYTGELFF
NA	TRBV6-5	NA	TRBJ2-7	TGTGCCAGCAGTTACTCGAAGGCAGGACCATACGAGCAGTACTTC	CASSYSKAGPYEQYF
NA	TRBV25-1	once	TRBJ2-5	TGTGCCAGCAGTACCCAAGAGACCCAGTACTTC	CASSTQETQYF
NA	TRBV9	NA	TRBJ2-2	TGTGCCAGCAGCGTCTTTACCGGGGAGCTGTTTTTT	CASSVFTGELFF
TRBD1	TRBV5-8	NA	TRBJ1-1	TGTGCCAGCTCCACGGACAGGCGGACTGAAGCTTTCTTT	CASSTDRRTEAFF
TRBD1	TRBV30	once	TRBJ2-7	TGTGCCTGGAGGTTCCCACAGGGGGCAGGCTACGAGCAGTACTTC	CAWRFPQGAGYEQYF
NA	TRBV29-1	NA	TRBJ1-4	TGCAGCGTCCTACTGGCGGGACGGTGGGAAGAAAAACTGTTTTTT	CSVLLAGRWEEKLFF
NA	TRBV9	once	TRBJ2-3	TGTGCCAGCAGCGTAGAACTAGCTACAGATACGCAGTATTTT	CASSVELATDTQYF
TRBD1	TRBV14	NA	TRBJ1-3	TGTGCCAGCAGCCAAAAGGGGACAGGGGGCAGACGAAACACCATATATTTT	CASSQKGTGGRRNTIYF
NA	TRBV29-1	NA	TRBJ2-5	TGCAGCGTTGGCAGGGAGGAGACCCAGTACTTC	CSVGREETQYF
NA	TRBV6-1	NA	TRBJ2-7	TGTGCCAGCAGTGAACCGGATGGGCAGTACTTC	CASSEPDGQYF
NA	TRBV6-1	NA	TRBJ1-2	TGTGCCAGCAGACCCGACAGTATCTATGGCTACACCTTC	CASRPDSIYGYTF
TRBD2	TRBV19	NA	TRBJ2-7	TGTGCCAGTAGTATACCCGGGACTAGCGGCTACGAGCAGTACTTC	CASSIPGTSGYEQYF